The rows below give T cell receptor beta chains drawn from one sample of a study of cytomegalovirus exposure and HLA in healthy donors. Only in-frame clones appear in the TCRdb table, and some are missing; sequencing was by immunoSEQ multiplex PCR. The repertoire holds about 120,000 clones, with 50% to 75% as singletons. The specimen was PBMCs. These receptors all stem from a woman aged 40 to 55 in good health and CMV-seropositive. The CDR3 runs from the conserved cysteine through the conserved F or W. Each record gives: clone size, V gene, D gene, J gene, CDR3 protein, CDR3 DNA. D genes are given only for firm matches. Size values are once, few and many counts, or a class for expanded clones, and some rows have none.

clone_size: few; v_call: TRBV6-1; d_call: TRBD2; j_call: TRBJ2-3; cdr3_aa: CASSVLAGDTDTQYF; cdr3_nt: TGTGCCAGCAGTGTTCTAGCGGGGGACACAGATACGCAGTATTTT
clone_size: few; v_call: TRBV7-9; d_call: NA; j_call: TRBJ2-2; cdr3_aa: CASSSRGTGELFF; cdr3_nt: TGTGCCAGCAGCTCCAGGGGTACCGGGGAGCTGTTTTTT
clone_size: NA; v_call: TRBV19; d_call: TRBD1; j_call: TRBJ1-2; cdr3_aa: CASRQGGSIAGYTF; cdr3_nt: TGTGCCAGCCGTCAAGGGGGCTCAATTGCTGGCTACACCTTC
clone_size: NA; v_call: TRBV7-2; d_call: TRBD2; j_call: TRBJ2-5; cdr3_aa: CASTPGTSGRTQYF; cdr3_nt: TGTGCCAGCACCCCAGGGACTAGCGGGAGGACCCAGTACTTC
clone_size: few; v_call: TRBV19; d_call: NA; j_call: TRBJ1-1; cdr3_aa: CASSIAGGEAFF; cdr3_nt: TGTGCCAGTAGTATAGCGGGAGGTGAAGCTTTCTTT
clone_size: few; v_call: TRBV4-1; d_call: TRBD2; j_call: TRBJ2-5; cdr3_aa: CASSQDPTSGRANQETQYF; cdr3_nt: TGCGCCAGCAGCCAAGATCCCACTAGCGGGAGGGCGAACCAAGAGACCCAGTACTTC
clone_size: NA; v_call: TRBV6-5; d_call: NA; j_call: TRBJ1-1; cdr3_aa: CASSYSNGVTEAFF; cdr3_nt: TGTGCCAGCAGTTACTCGAACGGGGTCACTGAAGCTTTCTTT
clone_size: few; v_call: TRBV18; d_call: TRBD1; j_call: TRBJ2-3; cdr3_aa: CASSVSATGGGGDTQYF; cdr3_nt: TGTGCCAGCTCAGTTTCTGCTACAGGGGGAGGAGGAGATACGCAGTATTTT
clone_size: NA; v_call: TRBV6-1; d_call: TRBD1; j_call: TRBJ1-5; cdr3_aa: CASSEGTRQGRWPQHF; cdr3_nt: TGTGCCAGCAGTGAAGGGACGAGACAGGGAAGGTGGCCCCAGCATTTT
clone_size: NA; v_call: TRBV10-3; d_call: TRBD1; j_call: TRBJ2-3; cdr3_aa: CAISFDRADTDTQYF; cdr3_nt: TGTGCCATCAGTTTTGACAGGGCTGACACAGATACGCAGTATTTT
clone_size: once; v_call: TRBV7-8; d_call: TRBD1; j_call: TRBJ1-1; cdr3_aa: CASSTLDRVDTEAFF; cdr3_nt: TGTGCCAGCAGCACCCTAGACAGGGTGGACACTGAAGCTTTCTTT
clone_size: few; v_call: TRBV6-6; d_call: TRBD1; j_call: TRBJ2-2; cdr3_aa: CASSQRQGGSGELFF; cdr3_nt: TGTGCCAGCAGTCAACGACAGGGGGGATCCGGGGAGCTGTTTTTT
clone_size: NA; v_call: TRBV29-1; d_call: TRBD2; j_call: TRBJ2-3; cdr3_aa: CSVLAGVGTDTQYF; cdr3_nt: TGCAGCGTCCTAGCGGGAGTTGGCACAGATACGCAGTATTTT